A selection of T cell receptor beta chains follows, all from one sample in a study of prognosis after radiotherapy for stage I lung cancer. Via MiXCR, TCRdb re-called the multiplex PCR reads, giving one row per CDR3 protein. The repertoire has around 15,000 distinct CDR3 sequences, approximately 46% of them found once; the top ten carry roughly 40%. The starting material was PBMCs, obtained before or after stereotactic body radiation therapy (not recorded which). The receptors come from a donor at least 50 years old with non-small cell lung cancer. The CDR3 runs from the conserved cysteine through the conserved F or W. Each record gives: D gene, J gene, V gene, clone size, CDR3 DNA, CDR3 protein. The D gene is left open where the match is weak. Clone size appears in some rows only: once, few, many, or a class for an expanded clone.

- | TRBJ2-2 | TRBV6-1 | - | TGTGCCAGCAGTGAATCCCCTGGCGGGGAGCTGTTTTTT | CASSESPGGELFF
- | TRBJ2-1 | TRBV7-2 | - | TGTGCCAGCAGCTTAGAGGCGGAGCGGTTCTTC | CASSLEAERFF
- | TRBJ2-7 | TRBV6-2/TRBV6-3 | once | TGTGCCAGCACCTCCGGACTTGGGAAGCAGTACTTC | CASTSGLGKQYF
TRBD1 | TRBJ1-2 | TRBV30 | many | TGTGCCTGGAGTGTTAAACCGGGACAGGGCTTCTACTATGGCTACACCTTC | CAWSVKPGQGFYYGYTF
- | TRBJ1-5 | TRBV28 | once | TGTGCCAGCAGTTTGCTGGTGGCAGCGTCCGTTCTTAGCAATCAGCCCCAGCATTTT | CASSLLVAASVLSNQPQHF
- | TRBJ1-2 | TRBV6-2/TRBV6-3 | few | TGTGCCAGCAGTTACGGTGGGGGCTACACCTTC | CASSYGGGYTF
TRBD1 | TRBJ2-7 | TRBV6-2/TRBV6-3 | - | TGTGCCAGCAGTGACGTCGGACAGGTGAGCTCCTACGAGCAGTACTTC | CASSDVGQVSSYEQYF
- | TRBJ2-7 | TRBV11-2 | - | TGTGCCAGCAGCCCTCAGGCTATTGGGATCTACGAGCAGTACTTC | CASSPQAIGIYEQYF
- | TRBJ2-6 | TRBV2 | - | TGTGCCAGCAGAAAAGGGTACAGCCCCAGCCTCTCTGGGGCCAACGTCCTGACTTTC | CASRKGYSPSLSGANVLTF
- | TRBJ1-1 | TRBV3-1 | many | TGTGCCAGCAGCCAACATCGGTTGTCTGAAGCTTTCTTT | CASSQHRLSEAFF
- | TRBJ2-6 | TRBV15 | - | TGTGCCACCAGCACCACCCAGGGGGGGGCCAACGTCCTAAATTTC | CATSTTQGGANVLNF
- | TRBJ2-3 | TRBV12-3/TRBV12-4 | many | TGTGCCAGCAGCTTCACCCCAGATACGCAGTATTTT | CASSFTPDTQYF
- | TRBJ2-7 | TRBV6-1 | - | TGTACCAGCAGTATAGTCTACGAGCAGTACTTC | CTSSIVYEQYF
TRBD1 | TRBJ2-5 | TRBV19 | many | TGTGCCAGTACTTCCGGGACAGGGGGTTTTGAGACCCAGTACTTC | CASTSGTGGFETQYF
- | TRBJ1-2 | TRBV11-2 | medium-sized | TGTGCCAGCAGCTTAGAGGTGTCCGGGGACGCCTATGGCTACACCTTC | CASSLEVSGDAYGYTF
TRBD1 | TRBJ1-2 | TRBV30 | - | TGTGCCTGGAGTGCGGGACAGGGATCTAACTATGGCTACACCTTC | CAWSAGQGSNYGYTF
TRBD1 | TRBJ2-7 | TRBV11-2 | many | TGTGCCAGCGTAGGGGACAGGGCGGCCTACGAGCAGTACTTC | CASVGDRAAYEQYF
- | TRBJ1-5 | TRBV6-1 | - | TGTGCCAGCAGAAACGGCAGGGCAGGCAATCAGCCCCAGCATTTT | CASRNGRAGNQPQHF
- | TRBJ2-3 | TRBV2 | many | TGTGCCAGCAGTGAAAGCGGGTCTAGCACAGATACGCAGTATTTT | CASSESGSSTDTQYF
- | TRBJ2-7 | TRBV28 | medium-sized | TGTGCCAGCAGTTTAACAGGGGAGGTTAACGAGCAGTACTTC | CASSLTGEVNEQYF
- | TRBJ1-5 | TRBV20-1 | - | TGCAGTGCTTCAATCCCAGGAATCGATAGCAATCAGCCCCAGCATTTT | CSASIPGIDSNQPQHF
- | TRBJ1-6 | TRBV2 | medium-sized | TGTGCCACCATACCGGACAGCTCCTATAATTCACCCCTCCACTTT | CATIPDSSYNSPLHF
TRBD2 | TRBJ2-2 | TRBV2 | - | TGTGCCAGCAGTGGAAGTATAAGCGGGATAGGTACCGGGGAGCTGCTTTTT | CASSGSISGIGTGELLF
- | TRBJ1-6 | TRBV4-1 | many | TGCGCCAGCAGCCAAGGGATCAGCTCCTATAATTCACCCCTCCACTTT | CASSQGISSYNSPLHF
TRBD1 | TRBJ2-7 | TRBV25-1 | once | TGTGCCAGCGCCCGTGACAGGGGATACGAGCAGTACTTC | CASARDRGYEQYF
- | TRBJ2-7 | TRBV20-1 | - | TGCAGTGCTAGCAGGCAGGGAGCGGACTACGAGCAGTACTTC | CSASRQGADYEQYF
- | TRBJ1-6 | TRBV18 | many | TGTGCCAGCTCATCTACAGGGTTGAATTCACCCCTCCACTTT | CASSSTGLNSPLHF
- | TRBJ2-3 | TRBV6-1 | many | TGTGCCAGCAGATGGGGACCGGCGGGCGTCGACGGTGGCACAGATACGCAGTATTTT | CASRWGPAGVDGGTDTQYF
TRBD2 | TRBJ2-3 | TRBV7-9 | - | TGTGCCAGCAGCCCCCGCGGGGGTGTTGACACAGATACGCAGTATTTT | CASSPRGGVDTDTQYF
- | TRBJ2-2 | TRBV11-3 | - | TGTGCCAGCAGCAATGGGGACACCTCGGGCACCGGGGAGCTGTTTTTT | CASSNGDTSGTGELFF
- | TRBJ2-5 | TRBV20-1 | many | TGCAGTGCTATGGGGTATAGTCTGATCCAAGAGACCCAGTACTTC | CSAMGYSLIQETQYF
TRBD1 | TRBJ2-3 | TRBV7-9 | - | TGTGCCAGCAGCCCTAGGACAGGGGAAGATACGCAGTATTTT | CASSPRTGEDTQYF
- | TRBJ2-7 | TRBV5-1 | many | TGCGCCAGCTTGTGGGGGGGGGCCATTGATCGCTCCTACGAGCAGTACTTC | CASLWGGAIDRSYEQYF
- | TRBJ2-1 | TRBV10-3 | - | TGTGCCATCAGACAAGACAGCTACAATGAGCAGTTCTTC | CAIRQDSYNEQFF
- | TRBJ2-5 | TRBV9 | - | TGTGCCAGCAGCGTAGATCTCAAGGGGGATACCCAGTACTTC | CASSVDLKGDTQYF
- | TRBJ2-7 | TRBV3-1 | many | TGTGCCAGCAGCCAGGTCTCCTACGAGCAGTACTTC | CASSQVSYEQYF
TRBD2 | TRBJ2-5 | TRBV2 | many | TGTGCCAGCAGACAAGGGGCGGGGGGGCAAGAGACCCAGTACTTC | CASRQGAGGQETQYF
- | TRBJ2-6 | TRBV27 | - | TGTGCCAGCAGTCTAATAGGTGACAGGTTCCGCTCTGGGGCCAACGTCCTGACTTTC | CASSLIGDRFRSGANVLTF
- | TRBJ2-6 | TRBV27 | - | TGTGCCAGCAGTCTGAGCGCTGGGGCCAACGTCCTGACTTTC | CASSLSAGANVLTF
TRBD2 | TRBJ2-7 | TRBV20-1 | - | TGCAGTACTAGAGTTAAACTCGGGACTAGCGGGAGTCCCCACTACGAGCAGTACTTC | CSTRVKLGTSGSPHYEQYF
TRBD1 | TRBJ1-5 | TRBV5-5 | few | TGTGCCAGCAGCCCGGGGACAGGATATCAGCCCCAGCATTTT | CASSPGTGYQPQHF
TRBD2 | TRBJ2-1 | TRBV6-2/TRBV6-3 | - | TGTGCCAGCAGCGTAGCGGGGGGCTCCTACAATGAGCAGTTCTTC | CASSVAGGSYNEQFF
- | TRBJ2-7 | TRBV6-2/TRBV6-3 | - | TGTGCCAGCAGTCCCGGGACACGATCGTACTACGAGCAGTACTTC | CASSPGTRSYYEQYF
- | TRBJ1-6 | TRBV9 | - | TGTGCCAGCAGCCTTGGACAAAGGCGGTCACCCCTCCACTTT | CASSLGQRRSPLHF
- | TRBJ2-1 | TRBV20-1 | - | TGCTCCAGACTATCGGTATGGAATGAGCAGTTCTTC | CSRLSVWNEQFF
TRBD1 | TRBJ1-2 | TRBV9 | - | TGTGCCAGCAGCCCGGACAGGATCTATGGCTACACCTTC | CASSPDRIYGYTF
- | TRBJ1-2 | TRBV6-1 | - | - | CACGGSGYEQYFGPDRGYTF
TRBD1 | TRBJ1-4 | TRBV7-9 | once | TGTGCCAGCAGCTCTTGGACAGGAGGACCTGAAAAACTGTTTTTT | CASSSWTGGPEKLFF